This T cell receptor (beta chain) was identified during a study of CXCR3-negative and CXCR3-positive naive CD8 T cells. Study observations and caveats: Naive cells, whether CXCR3-negative or CXCR3-positive, had similar TRBV-TRBJ usage, while memory cells differed. Memory CD8+ cells showed much lower diversity, while both naive subsets were comparably high.

This CDR3 is 15 amino acids long. Germline V gene data show CDR1 as MRHNA and CDR2 as SNTAGT. Concerning this clonotype itself: Antigen specificity is unknown.

The TRB cDNA libraries were prepared by 5' RACE with UMI labels. TCRdb reprocessed the 5' RACE reads and reports one entry per CDR3 protein, with no DNA. The sample yields approximately 37,000 distinct CDR3 sequences, of which the top ten take up roughly 8.4%. The TCR was taken from a human donor in good health. Some clones in this sample may be carry-over from other donors' samples. The sample consisted of memory CD8+ T cells from blood. The chain carries TRBV6-4 and TRBJ2-1; TCRdb lists TRBD2, though no DNA is available to test this call. CDR3: CASSPSGGSTDEQFF.